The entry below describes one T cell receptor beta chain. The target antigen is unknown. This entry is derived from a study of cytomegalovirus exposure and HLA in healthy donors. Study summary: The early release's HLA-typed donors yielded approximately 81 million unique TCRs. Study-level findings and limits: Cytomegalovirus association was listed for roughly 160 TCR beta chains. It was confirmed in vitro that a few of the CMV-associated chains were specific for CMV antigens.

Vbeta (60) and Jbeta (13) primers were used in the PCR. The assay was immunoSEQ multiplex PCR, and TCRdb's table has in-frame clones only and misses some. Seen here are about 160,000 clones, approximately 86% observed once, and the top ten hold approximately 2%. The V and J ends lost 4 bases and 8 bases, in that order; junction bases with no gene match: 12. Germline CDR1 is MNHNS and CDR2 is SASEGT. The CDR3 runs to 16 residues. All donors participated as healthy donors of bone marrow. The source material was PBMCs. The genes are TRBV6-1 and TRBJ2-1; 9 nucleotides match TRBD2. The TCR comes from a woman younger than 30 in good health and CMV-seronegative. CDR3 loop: CASSALVAGGGHEQFF. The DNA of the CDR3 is TGTGCCAGCAGTGCCCTCGTGGCGGGGGGGGGCCATGAGCAGTTCTTC.